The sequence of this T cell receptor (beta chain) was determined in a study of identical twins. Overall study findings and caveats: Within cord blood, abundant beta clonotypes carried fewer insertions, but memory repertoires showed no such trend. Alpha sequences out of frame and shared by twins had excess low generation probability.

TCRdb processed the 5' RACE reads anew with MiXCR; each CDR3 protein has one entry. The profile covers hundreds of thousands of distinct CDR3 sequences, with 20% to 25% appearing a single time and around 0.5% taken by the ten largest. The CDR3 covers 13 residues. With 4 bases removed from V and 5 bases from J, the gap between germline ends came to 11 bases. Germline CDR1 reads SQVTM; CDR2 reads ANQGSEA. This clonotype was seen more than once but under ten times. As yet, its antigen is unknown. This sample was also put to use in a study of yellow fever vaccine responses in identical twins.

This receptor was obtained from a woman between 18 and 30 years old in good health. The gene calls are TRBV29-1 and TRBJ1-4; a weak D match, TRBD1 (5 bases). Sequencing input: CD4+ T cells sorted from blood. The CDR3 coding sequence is TGCAGCGTTGCACGGGGGTCCAATGAAAAACTGTTTTTT. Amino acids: CSVARGSNEKLFF.